This passage covers 32 T cell receptor beta chains from one sample sequenced in a study of shared clonotypes between healthy human individuals. Using immunoSEQ multiplex PCR, the repertoire was profiled, and TCRdb retains in-frame clones only, with some absent. The sample has about 480,000 clones, about 75% seen once. The sequenced sample consisted of PBMCs. Receptors originate from a woman aged 40-49 years in good health. Some clones in this sample may be carry-over from other donors' samples.

The chain combines TRBV7-9 with TRBJ1-1; possible D gene TRBD1, 5 bases. V was pared by 0 bases and J by 1 base, with 9 bases between. CDR1 and CDR2 from the germline V gene are SEHNR and FQNEAQ (reference sequence). The CDR3 sequence is 15 residues long. CDR3 coding DNA: TGTGCCAGCAGCTTAGCATCAGGACAGAACACTGAAGCTTTCTTT. This sequence encodes CASSLASGQNTEAFF.

The sample holds a few counts of this clone. The chain links TRBV4-2 to TRBJ2-7, with a tentative D call TRBD1 (7 bases). V was pared by 1 base and J by 3 bases, with 22 bases between. Germline V gene lookup returns CDR1 LGHNA and CDR2 YNFKEQ. This CDR3 is built from 18 residues. The CDR3 sequence: CASSQVYDTAGQIYEQYF. For the CDR3, the DNA is TGTGCCAGCAGCCAAGTCTACGACACTGCGGGACAGATCTACGAGCAGTACTTC.

This chain links TRBV28 with TRBJ2-5; 13 bases are a match to TRBD2. This CDR3 comprises 16 residues. CDR1 and CDR2 (germline): MDHEN, SYDVKM. V lost 6 bases to trimming and J lost 5 bases; unmatched junction nucleotides: 9. The CDR3 here is CASRLVLAGGSETQYF. CDR3 nucleotide sequence: TGTGCCAGCAGACTAGTACTAGCGGGAGGGTCTGAGACCCAGTACTTC.

This clone came up once. V and J are TRBV27 and TRBJ2-1, with 10 bases aligning to TRBD2. CDR3 length equals 17 residues. Germline CDR1 MNHEY, CDR2 SMNVEV (reference sequence). Trimming took 5 bases from V and 2 from J; bases not matched to a gene: 9. CDR3 DNA sequence: TGTGCCAGCAGTCCTGGACTAGCGGACCTGGCCTACAATGAGCAGTTCTTC. Translated, it gives CASSPGLADLAYNEQFF.

This clone occurred many times. The V gene is TRBV29-1, the J gene TRBJ1-2, with a weak D call TRBD1 (5 bases). The germline gives CDR1 SQVTM, CDR2 ANQGSEA. The V gene lost 0 bases and the J gene lost 8 bases, with 19 bases spanning the gap. This CDR3 comprises 15 residues. In nucleotides, the CDR3 is TGCAGCGTTGAAGAGTGGCAAGGGGTTGTAGGGGGCTACACCTTC. It translates to CSVEEWQGVVGGYTF.

As to this clone: At the DNA level, this CDR3 is encoded by other sequences in the same sample as well. The gene calls are TRBV20-1 and TRBJ2-7; D call uncertain. Germline V gene sequence: CDR1 DFQATT, CDR2 SNEGSKA (reference sequence). This CDR3 region has 11 residues. The V end lost 2 bases, the J end lost 0 bases, and 2 bases lay between the germline ends. CDR3 region: CSARPSYEQYF. As DNA, the CDR3 is TGCAGTGCTAGACCCTCCTACGAGCAGTACTTC.

This chain connects TRBV4-3 to TRBJ2-3, with D unclear. Germline values: CDR1 LGHNA, CDR2 YSLEER. The CDR3 sequence is 14 residues long. V was trimmed by 3 bases and J by 4 bases, leaving 11 bases between them. CDR3 nucleotide sequence: TGCGCCAGCAGCCATGATGCTAGATCAGATACGCAGTATTTT. This codes for CASSHDARSDTQYF.

This chain joins TRBV19 and TRBJ1-1; 7 bases match TRBD1. V lost 2 bases, J lost 1 base, and 4 bases stayed unmatched. Germline lookup yields CDR1 LNHDA and CDR2 SQIVND (reference sequence). The CDR3 totals 15 residues. Written as DNA, the CDR3 is TGTGCCAGTAGTATATCGGGACAGAGGAACACTGAAGCTTTCTTT. Protein product: CASSISGQRNTEAFF.

This clone was seen at least ten times. CDR3 in amino acids: CASAGAGFQDYGYTF. CDR3 DNA: TGTGCCAGCGCTGGGGCAGGGTTCCAGGACTATGGCTACACCTTC. V is TRBV28 and J is TRBJ1-2; D possibly corresponds to TRBD1 (5 bases). The V end was cut by 8 bases, the J end by 3 bases, with 19 bases between. Germline V gene lookup returns CDR1 MDHEN and CDR2 SYDVKM. The CDR3 spans 15 residues.

About this clone itself: A much larger clonotype is one base distant, so this may be a read error. This chain links TRBV5-5 with TRBJ1-1; unclear D gene. Germline V gene data show CDR1 as SGHKS and CDR2 as YYEKEE (reference sequence). The CDR3 length is 14 residues. Trimming stripped 0 bases from V and 0 bases from J, with 6 bases between. The CDR3 sequence: CASSLGGVNTEAFF. Written as DNA, the CDR3 is TGTGCCAGCAGCTTGGGGGGTGTGAACACTGAAGCTTTCTTT.

V gene TRBV10-3 combines with J gene TRBJ2-1; the D is unclear. The CDR3 is 13 amino acids. Germline V gene sequence: CDR1 ENHRY, CDR2 SYGVKD. V lost 10 bases to trimming and J lost 6 bases, with 16 bases between them. The CDR3 DNA reads as TGTGCCACCCAGGTAAACTCCCCCAATGAGCAGTTCTTC. This encodes CATQVNSPNEQFF.

The chain recombines TRBV7-2 with TRBJ2-1; 7 bases align to TRBD2. This CDR3 is built from 15 residues. The V segment lost 4 bases and the J segment 8 bases; nucleotides outside the gene matches: 11. The V gene's germline CDR1 is SGHTA and CDR2 FQGNSA. The CDR3 region is CASSSLGGEGDEQFF. The CDR3 DNA reads as TGTGCCAGCAGCTCCCTTGGGGGGGAAGGGGATGAGCAGTTCTTC.

The J gene is TRBJ2-7, the V gene TRBV9; D might be TRBD1 or TRBD2, each matching 5 bases. Trimming cost V 4 bases and J 5 bases, with 13 bases left between them. The CDR3 totals 13 residues. The germline gives CDR1 SGDLS, CDR2 YYNGEE. CDR3 loop: CASSPRGWDEQYF. The CDR3 DNA reads TGTGCCAGCAGCCCGAGGGGCTGGGACGAGCAGTACTTC.

This clone was counted a single time. The chain has TRBV21-1 and TRBJ2-1; TRBD1 is taken as the D call from the table, unchecked against the DNA. TRBV21-1 is termed a pseudogene. This CDR3 has 18 residues. CDR3 DNA: TGTGCCAGCCAGGACCTCCGACGCCGGACAGAGCTTTACAATGAGCAGTTCTTC. It is translated as CASQDLRRRTELYNEQFF.

The chain joins TRBV7-9 to TRBJ2-3; TRBD2 matches 7 bases. Germline V gives CDR1 SEHNR, CDR2 FQNEAQ (reference sequence). The CDR3 has 15 amino acids. V lost 3 bases, J lost 2 bases, and 5 bases stayed unmatched. In nucleotides, the CDR3 is TGTGCCAGCAGCTTTACCGGGACTAACACAGATACGCAGTATTTT. This sequence encodes CASSFTGTNTDTQYF.

The chain links TRBV27 to TRBJ2-1; D gene unclear. The CDR3 loop spans 13 amino acids. Germline CDR1 reads MNHEY; CDR2 reads SMNVEV (reference sequence). V was clipped by 5 bases and J by 9 bases, with 14 bases between them. The CDR3: CASSLLPTAEQFF. The CDR3 region has the DNA TGTGCCAGCAGTCTCCTCCCGACCGCTGAGCAGTTCTTC.

The chain recombines TRBV2 with TRBJ2-3; D is unclear. Germline V gene data show CDR1 as SNHLY and CDR2 as FYNNEI. The length of the CDR3 is 13 residues. V was clipped by 6 bases and J by 4 bases, with 11 bases between them. The CDR3 nucleotides read TGTGCCAGCAGCTCCTCAACGCCAGATACGCAGTATTTT. It is translated as CASSSSTPDTQYF.

The chain employs TRBV7-9 and TRBJ2-3, with 12 bases aligning to TRBD2. V gave up 6 bases and J gave up 0 bases; unmatched junction bases: 4. Germline assignment: CDR1 SEHNR and CDR2 FQNEAQ (reference sequence). CDR3 size: 16 residues. CDR3 in amino acids: CASRHGTSGSTDTQYF. In DNA, the CDR3 is TGTGCCAGCAGACACGGGACTAGCGGGAGCACAGATACGCAGTATTTT.

The V call is TRBV18, the J call TRBJ2-7, with no clear D. The CDR3 sequence is 14 residues long. The V end lost 4 bases, the J end lost 2 bases, and 12 bases lay between the germline ends. From germline, CDR1 is KGHSH and CDR2 LQKENI. For the CDR3, the DNA is TGTGCCAGCTCACTCGGCCGAGCCCCCTACGAGCAGTACTTC. Translating it yields CASSLGRAPYEQYF.

V is TRBV19 and J is TRBJ1-5, with a weak D call TRBD1 (6 bases). The germline CDR1 and CDR2 sequences are LNHDA and SQIVND (reference sequence). The CDR3 length is 14 residues. V was shortened by 5 bases and J by 9 bases, with 17 bases between the two germline ends. The CDR3 loop is CASSSRGGLGPQHF. DNA for the CDR3: TGTGCCAGTAGTTCCCGTGGGGGCCTAGGGCCCCAGCATTTT. The full variable domain, completed using reference TRBV19 and TRBJ1-5, is DGGITQSPKYLFRKEGQNVTLSCEQNLNHDAMYWYRQDPGQGLRLIYYSQIVNDFQKGDIAEGYSVSREKKESFPLTVTSAQKNPTAFYLCASSSRGGLGPQHFGDGTRLSIL.

The chain carries TRBV15 and TRBJ2-2; 9 nucleotides line up with TRBD2. CDR1 and CDR2 (germline): LNHNV, YYDKDF (reference sequence). The CDR3 runs 16 residues. The J segment lost 0 bases and the V segment lost 8 bases, leaving 7 bases of the junction unmatched. This CDR3 reads CATSNLAGPNTGELFF. The CDR3 DNA reads TGTGCCACCTCCAATCTAGCGGGACCGAACACCGGGGAGCTGTTTTTT.

This chain links TRBV19 with TRBJ1-4; no definite D call. The germline CDR1 and CDR2 sequences are LNHDA and SQIVND (reference sequence). Trimming shortened V by 8 bases and J by 4 bases, and 14 bases separated the two germline ends. The CDR3 length is 14 residues. The CDR3: CASSPRARNEKLFF. The DNA for the CDR3 is TGTGCCAGTTCCCCGAGGGCCCGTAATGAAAAACTGTTTTTT.

The chain employs TRBV6-5 and TRBJ1-4; D possibly corresponds to TRBD1 (6 bases). V lost 7 bases to trimming and J lost 7 bases, with 13 bases between them. The CDR3 runs to 13 residues. Per germline, CDR1 MNHEY and CDR2 SVGAGI. CDR3 protein: CASMEGGGEKLFF. CDR3 DNA sequence: TGTGCCAGCATGGAGGGGGGCGGTGAAAAACTGTTTTTT.

The chain employs TRBV5-4 and TRBJ2-2, with D hard to call. Trimming cost V 0 bases and J 3 bases, with 15 bases left between them. The germline V gene has CDR1 SGHNT and CDR2 YYREEE (reference sequence). The CDR3 totals 17 residues. The CDR3 reads CASSLDLRPFDTGELFF. The CDR3 DNA reads as TGTGCCAGCAGCTTGGATCTTCGCCCTTTTGACACCGGGGAGCTGTTTTTT.

This clone was detected only once. The genes are TRBV19 and TRBJ2-3; maybe TRBD2 (5 bases). V gave up 8 bases and J gave up 2 bases, with 11 bases separating them. Germline CDR1 is LNHDA and CDR2 is SQIVND (reference sequence). The length of the CDR3 is 13 residues. The CDR3 DNA reads TGTGCCAGTTGGAGCGGTACCACAGATACGCAGTATTTT. Translation: CASWSGTTDTQYF.

This clone was recorded a few times. The CDR3 spells CASSAEGIGTEAFF. Here the CDR3 DNA reads TGTGCCAGCAGTGCTGAGGGAATCGGCACTGAAGCTTTCTTT. This rearrangement joins TRBV2 to TRBJ1-1; D gene uncertain. CDR1 and CDR2 (germline): SNHLY, FYNNEI. Between the trimmed V and J ends, which lost 4 bases and 4 bases, there was a span of 13 bases. The CDR3 loop spans 14 amino acids. Full variable domain (missing parts from reference TRBV2 and TRBJ1-1): EPEVTQTPSHQVTQMGQEVILRCVPISNHLYFYWYRQILGQKVEFLVSFYNNEISEKSEIFDDQFSVERPDGSNFTLKIRSTKLEDSAMYFCASSAEGIGTEAFFGQGTRLTVV.

This chain joins TRBV7-8 and TRBJ1-2; D remains unclear. This CDR3 has 12 residues. Germline lookup yields CDR1 SGHVS and CDR2 FQNEAQ. V was cut by 3 bases and J by 8 bases, with 10 bases left in between. The CDR3 DNA reads TGTGCCAGCAGCTTGATAGTCTGGGGCTACACCTTC. As protein: CASSLIVWGYTF.

The chain employs TRBV28 and TRBJ1-1, with D possibly TRBD1 on 5 matching bases. Germline V lookup: CDR1 MDHEN, CDR2 SYDVKM. The CDR3 contains 12 residues. The V and J ends lost 7 bases and 8 bases respectively, with 14 bases between them. This CDR3 reads CASNIPQGEAFF. The CDR3, as DNA: TGTGCCAGCAATATCCCCCAGGGAGAAGCTTTCTTT.

This chain links TRBV5-6 with TRBJ2-1; TRBD2 agrees at 15 bases. The length of the CDR3 is 18 residues. The germline V gene encodes CDR1 SGHDT and CDR2 YYEEEE. The J segment lost 3 bases and the V segment lost 0 bases, leaving 4 bases of the junction unmatched. CDR3 protein: CASSLGTSGRAGYNEQFF. Here the CDR3 DNA reads TGTGCCAGCAGCTTGGGGACTAGCGGGAGGGCTGGCTACAATGAGCAGTTCTTC.

This clone has just one count. The chain links TRBV13 to TRBJ2-7, with 10 positions matching TRBD2. V gave up 0 bases and J gave up 3 bases; unmatched junction bases: 5. The germline gives CDR1 PRHDT, CDR2 FYEKMQ (reference sequence). The CDR3 contains 16 residues. Written as DNA, the CDR3 is TGTGCCAGCAGCTTAGGCATAGCGGGAGGCAACTACGAGCAGTACTTC. Protein sequence: CASSLGIAGGNYEQYF. Full variable domain (remainder filled in from reference TRBV13 and TRBJ2-7): AAGVIQSPRHLIKEKRETATLKCYPIPRHDTVYWYQQGPGQDPQFLISFYEKMQSDKGSIPDRFSAQQFSDYHSELNMSSLELGDSALYFCASSLGIAGGNYEQYFGPGTRLTVT.

The chain is built from TRBV14 and TRBJ1-3; a possible D gene is TRBD1 (5 bases). Trimming removed 4 bases from V and 4 bases from J, with 14 bases in between. Germline V gives CDR1 SGHDN, CDR2 FVKESK. This CDR3 has 15 residues. The CDR3 DNA follows: TGTGCCAGCAGCCTCCCGACGGGGCGAGGAAACACCATATATTTT. This translates into CASSLPTGRGNTIYF. Combining the CDR3 with reference TRBV14 and TRBJ1-3 gives the whole variable domain EAGVTQFPSHSVIEKGQTVTLRCDPISGHDNLYWYRRVMGKEIKFLLHFVKESKQDESGMPNNRFLAERTGGTYSTLKVQPAELEDSGVYFCASSLPTGRGNTIYFGEGSWLTVV.

The V and J genes are TRBV6-6 and TRBJ2-7; the match to TRBD1 covers 7 bases. Germline values: CDR1 MNHNY, CDR2 SVGAGI (reference sequence). CDR3 length: 14 residues. Trimming removed 5 bases from V and 2 bases from J; junction bases left unmatched: 6. The CDR3 region has the DNA TGTGCCAGCAGTAAATATACAGGGGCCTACGAGCAGTACTTC. Translation: CASSKYTGAYEQYF.